This TCR beta chain was recorded in a study of OX40 agonist ivuxolimab in advanced cancers. Profiled with immunoSEQ multiplex PCR; TCRdb holds only in-frame clones, not every one. There are around 16,000 clones in the sample; 86% occur only once, and roughly 4% lies in the top ten. CDR1 and CDR2 (germline): SGHTA, FQGTGA. The CDR3 is made up of 16 amino acids. The V gene end was trimmed by 3 bases and the J gene end by 4 bases; junction bases not matched to a gene: 10. Study-wide points: Partial responders at 0.1-3.0 mg/kg had among the lowest clonal expansion.

On this clone: Its antigen remains unidentified.

This chain uses TRBV7-3 with TRBJ2-5, with TRBD1 identical over 8 bases. This TCR came from an adult with an advanced solid tumor such as melanoma, head and neck, liver or kidney cancer. The sequences come from CD4+ or CD8+ T cells sorted from blood, collected in a trial of the OX40 agonist ivuxolimab. CDR3 protein: CASSFPRTGRAETQYF. CDR3 bases: TGTGCCAGCAGCTTTCCCCGGACAGGGCGAGCAGAGACCCAGTACTTC.